The clone carrying this T cell receptor (beta chain) appeared a few times. Antigen specificity is unknown. The CDR3 consists of 14 residues. cDNA synthesis used the whole RNA isolate, giving expressed TCRB sequences. Sequencing of naive, central memory and regulatory T cell samples gave an average of approximately 3.8 million reads. Clones were sequenced by immunoSEQ multiplex PCR, and TCRdb holds only the in-frame ones, with some missing. The table shows hundreds of thousands of clones, with 13% occurring only once. These data come from a study of beta chain features in type 1 diabetes. Broader study findings: Type 1 diabetes patients showed a moderate but significant shortening of TCRB CDR3s in all four CD4+ subsets. The similarity of naive, central memory and Treg TCRB repertoires appeared greater among patients than among healthy donors.

This receptor was identified in a man aged 18 to 35 with type 1 diabetes. The specimen was naive CD4+ T cells from blood. This chain uses TRBV1 with TRBJ1-2. TRBV1 is a documented pseudogene. The CDR3 nucleotides read TGCACCAGCAGCCAAGATCGGGCAGTGGATGGCTACACCTTC. As protein: CTSSQDRAVDGYTF.